The clone carrying this T cell receptor beta chain appeared a single time. Antigen specificity is unknown. The sample originates from a study of shared clonotypes between healthy human individuals. Study results and caveats: Clonotypes not shared had lower generation probabilities than those common to all four donors.

The naive CD8 population came from CD45RO-negative cells selected for CCR7, without terminally differentiated effector memory CD45RA+ cells. CDR1 LNHDA and CDR2 SQIVND come from the germline V gene (reference sequence). The CDR3 spans 16 residues. V shed 6 bases and J shed 0 bases, with 15 bases lying between them. Measured with immunoSEQ multiplex PCR; TCRdb has only the in-frame clones, and not every one. The sample comprises approximately 650,000 clones, around 95% of which are singletons, and less than 0.13% rests with the top ten. The receptor's source is a woman in her 30s in good health. Sequenced input: naive CD8+ T cells sorted from blood. The chain joins TRBV19 to TRBJ1-5; D gene uncertain. The DNA of the CDR3 is TGTGCCAGTAGCCAGGTTTACTCCTATAGCAATCAGCCCCAGCATTTT. Encoded protein: CASSQVYSYSNQPQHF.